The TCR beta chain described here comes from a study of early T cells in non-severe SARS-CoV-2 infection. For the study at large: Chains were not paired, and sequencing was done on bulk RNA from unsorted whole blood.

Each CDR3 protein gets one entry after TCRdb re-called the 5' RACE reads with MiXCR. The sample shows just over 95,000 distinct CDR3 sequences, about 11% of them seen only once. Germline V lookup: CDR1 SQVTM, CDR2 ANQGSEA. This CDR3 contains 11 residues. Trimming removed 5 bases at V and 7 bases at J, with 9 bases between. In this sample, this clonotype turned up many times. The sequenced material came from whole blood. The rearrangement joins TRBV29-1 to TRBJ2-1; tentatively, D is TRBD1 (5 bases). The receptor's source is an adult who was a healthcare worker with PCR-confirmed SARS-CoV-2 infection or an uninfected control (not recorded which). The CDR3 DNA sequence: TGCAGCGTTCCAGGGCCTAATGAGCAGTTCTTC. Translation gives CSVPGPNEQFF.